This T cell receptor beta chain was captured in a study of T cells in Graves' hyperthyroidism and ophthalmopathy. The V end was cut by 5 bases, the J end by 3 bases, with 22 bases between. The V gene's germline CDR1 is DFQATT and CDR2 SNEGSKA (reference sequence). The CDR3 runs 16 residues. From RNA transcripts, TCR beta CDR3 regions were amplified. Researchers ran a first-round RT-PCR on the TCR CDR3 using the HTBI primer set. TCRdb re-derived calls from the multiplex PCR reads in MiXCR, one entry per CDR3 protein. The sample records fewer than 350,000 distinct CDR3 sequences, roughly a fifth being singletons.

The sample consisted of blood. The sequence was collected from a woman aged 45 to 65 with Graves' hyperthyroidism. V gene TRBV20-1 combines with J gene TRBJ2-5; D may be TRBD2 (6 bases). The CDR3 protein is CSAAGRDQSLEETQYF. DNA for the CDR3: TGCAGTGCTGCCGGGCGGGACCAATCCCTAGAAGAGACCCAGTACTTC.